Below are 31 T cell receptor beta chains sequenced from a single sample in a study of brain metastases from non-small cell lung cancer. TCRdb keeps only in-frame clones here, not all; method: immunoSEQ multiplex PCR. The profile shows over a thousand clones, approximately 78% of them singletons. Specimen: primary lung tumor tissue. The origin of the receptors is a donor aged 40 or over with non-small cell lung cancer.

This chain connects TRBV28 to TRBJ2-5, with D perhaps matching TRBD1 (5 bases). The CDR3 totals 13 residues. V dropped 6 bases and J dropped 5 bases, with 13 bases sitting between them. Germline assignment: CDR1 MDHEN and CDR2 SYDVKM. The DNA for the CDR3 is TGTGCCAGCAGGCTCCAGGGTGGGGAGACCCAGTACTTC. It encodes CASRLQGGETQYF.

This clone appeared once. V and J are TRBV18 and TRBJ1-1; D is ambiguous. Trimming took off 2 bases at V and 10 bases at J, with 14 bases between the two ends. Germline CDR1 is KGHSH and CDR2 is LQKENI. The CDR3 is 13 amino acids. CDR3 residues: CASSPELTGGAFF. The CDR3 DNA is TGTGCCAGCTCACCAGAACTGACTGGAGGAGCTTTCTTT. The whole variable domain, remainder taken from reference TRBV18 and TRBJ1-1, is NAGVMQNPRHLVRRRGQEARLRCSPMKGHSHVYWYRQLPEEGLKFMVYLQKENIIDESGMPKERFSAEFPKEGPSILRIQQVVRGDSAAYFCASSPELTGGAFFGQGTRLTVV.

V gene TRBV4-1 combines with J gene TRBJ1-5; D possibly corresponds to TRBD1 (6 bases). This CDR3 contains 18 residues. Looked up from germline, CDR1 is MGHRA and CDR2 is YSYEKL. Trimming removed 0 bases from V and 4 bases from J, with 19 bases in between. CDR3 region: CASSQDLFIGQLNQPQHF. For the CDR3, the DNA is TGCGCCAGCAGCCAAGATCTATTCATCGGACAGCTTAATCAGCCCCAGCATTTT.

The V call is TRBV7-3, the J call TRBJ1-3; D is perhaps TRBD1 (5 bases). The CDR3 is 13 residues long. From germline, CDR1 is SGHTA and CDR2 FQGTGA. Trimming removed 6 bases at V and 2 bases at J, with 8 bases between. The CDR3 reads CASSQGAGNTIYF. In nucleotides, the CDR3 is TGTGCCAGCAGTCAGGGTGCTGGAAACACCATATATTTT.

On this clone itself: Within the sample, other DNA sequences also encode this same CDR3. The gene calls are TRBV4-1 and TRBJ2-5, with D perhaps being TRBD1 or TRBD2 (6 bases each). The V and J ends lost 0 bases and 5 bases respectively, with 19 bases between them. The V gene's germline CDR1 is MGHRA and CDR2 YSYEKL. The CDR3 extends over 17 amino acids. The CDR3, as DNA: TGCGCCAGCAGCCAAGATCGGTTGCTGGGGGGCCTCGAGACCCAGTACTTC. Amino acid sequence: CASSQDRLLGGLETQYF.

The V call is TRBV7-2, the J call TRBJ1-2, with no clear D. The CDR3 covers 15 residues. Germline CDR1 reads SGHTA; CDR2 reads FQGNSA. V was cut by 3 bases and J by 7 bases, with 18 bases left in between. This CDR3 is CASSLTSGSLIGYTF. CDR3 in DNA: TGTGCCAGCAGCTTGACCTCGGGCAGCCTTATTGGCTACACCTTC.

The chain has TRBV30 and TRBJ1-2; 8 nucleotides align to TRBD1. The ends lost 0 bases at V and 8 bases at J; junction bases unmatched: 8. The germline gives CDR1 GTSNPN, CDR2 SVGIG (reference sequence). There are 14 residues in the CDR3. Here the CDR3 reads CAWSVLTGGLGYTF. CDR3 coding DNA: TGTGCCTGGAGTGTACTAACAGGGGGTCTCGGCTACACCTTC.

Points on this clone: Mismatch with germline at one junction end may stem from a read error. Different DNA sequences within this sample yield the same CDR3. The CDR3 reads CASSLLGTVYGYTF. CDR3 DNA: TGTGCCAGCAGTTTACTCGGGACGGTCTATGGCTATACCTTC. The rearrangement uses TRBV28 and TRBJ1-2; tentative D call: TRBD1 (5 bases). There are 14 residues in the CDR3. CDR1 is MDHEN, CDR2 SYDVKM, per germline.

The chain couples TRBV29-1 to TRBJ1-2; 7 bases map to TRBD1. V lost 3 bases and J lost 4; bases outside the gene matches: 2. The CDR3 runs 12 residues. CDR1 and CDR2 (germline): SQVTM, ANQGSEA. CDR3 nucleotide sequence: TGCAGCGTTGACACAGGGGTCTATGGCTACACCTTC. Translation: CSVDTGVYGYTF. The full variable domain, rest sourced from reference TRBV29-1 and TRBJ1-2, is SAVISQKPSRDICQRGTSLTIQCQVDSQVTMMFWYRQQPGQSLTLIATANQGSEATYESGFVIDKFPISRPNLTFSTLTVSNMSPEDSSIYLCSVDTGVYGYTFGSGTRLTVV.

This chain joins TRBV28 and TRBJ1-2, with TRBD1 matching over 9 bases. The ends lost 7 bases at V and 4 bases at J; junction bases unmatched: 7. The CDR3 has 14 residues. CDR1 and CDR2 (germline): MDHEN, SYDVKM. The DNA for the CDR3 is TGTGCCAGCAACTCCGGGACAGGGATCTATGGCTACACCTTC. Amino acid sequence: CASNSGTGIYGYTF.

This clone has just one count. The CDR3 sequence is CASSPSSGTEYEQYF. In DNA, the CDR3 is TGTGCCAGCAGCCCGTCCTCCGGGACGGAATACGAGCAGTACTTC. The genes are TRBV27 and TRBJ2-7; the D call may be TRBD1 or TRBD2 (5 bases each). CDR1 is MNHEY and CDR2 is SMNVEV in the germline V gene (reference sequence). With 6 bases removed from V and 4 bases from J, the gap between germline ends came to 19 bases. The CDR3 is 15 amino acids.

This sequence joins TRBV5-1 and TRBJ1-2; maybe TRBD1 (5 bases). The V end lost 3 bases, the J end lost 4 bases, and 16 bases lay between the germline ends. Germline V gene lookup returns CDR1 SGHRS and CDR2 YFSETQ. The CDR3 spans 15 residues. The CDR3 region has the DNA TGCGCCAGCAGCTCGAAATCCGGGACGTTCTATGGCTACACCTTC. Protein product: CASSSKSGTFYGYTF.

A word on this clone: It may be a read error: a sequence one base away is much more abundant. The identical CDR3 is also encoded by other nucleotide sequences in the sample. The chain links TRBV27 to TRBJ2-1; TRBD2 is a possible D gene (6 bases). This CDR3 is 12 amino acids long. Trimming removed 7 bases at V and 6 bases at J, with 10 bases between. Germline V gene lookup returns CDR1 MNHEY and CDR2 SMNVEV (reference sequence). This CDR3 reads CASTGGPNEQFF. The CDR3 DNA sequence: TGTGCCAGCACAGGAGGGCCCAATGAGCAGTTCTTC.

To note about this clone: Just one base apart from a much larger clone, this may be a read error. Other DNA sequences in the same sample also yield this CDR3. This chain's CDR3 is CAWSWGNTEAFF. The CDR3 nucleotides are TGTGCCTGGAGTTGGGGGAATACTGAAGCTTTCTTT. The chain has TRBV30 and TRBJ1-1; D is possibly TRBD1 (5 bases). Trimming took off 2 bases at V and 5 bases at J, with 9 bases between the two ends. Germline V gene data show CDR1 as GTSNPN and CDR2 as SVGIG (reference sequence). This CDR3 is 12 amino acids long.

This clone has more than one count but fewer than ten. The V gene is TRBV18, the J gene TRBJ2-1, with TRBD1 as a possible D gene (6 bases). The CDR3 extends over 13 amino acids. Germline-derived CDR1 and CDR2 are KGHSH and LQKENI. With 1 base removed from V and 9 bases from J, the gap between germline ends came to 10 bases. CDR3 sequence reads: CASSPLRGSEQFF. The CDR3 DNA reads TGTGCCAGCTCACCACTCAGGGGCTCTGAGCAGTTCTTC.

DNA for the CDR3: TGTGCCAGCAGCCCAAGATTCAGGGGTTACACTGGAAACACCATATATTTT. Translated: CASSPRFRGYTGNTIYF. The V gene is TRBV7-2, the J gene TRBJ1-3; tentatively, D is TRBD1 (6 bases). Germline assignment: CDR1 SGHTA and CDR2 FQGNSA. The V and J ends lost 5 bases and 2 bases respectively, with 19 bases between them. This CDR3 region has 17 residues.

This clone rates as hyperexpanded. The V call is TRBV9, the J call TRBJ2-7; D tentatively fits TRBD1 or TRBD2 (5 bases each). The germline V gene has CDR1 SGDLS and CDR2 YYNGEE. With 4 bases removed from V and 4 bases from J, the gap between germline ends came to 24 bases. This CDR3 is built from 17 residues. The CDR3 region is CASSLLGDGVLGYEQYF. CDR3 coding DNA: TGTGCCAGCAGCCTTCTGGGGGACGGAGTGCTCGGGTACGAGCAGTACTTC.

Written as DNA, the CDR3 is TGTGCCAGCAGGGGAGGTGCCGAAAAACTGTTTTTT. As protein: CASRGGAEKLFF. This chain connects TRBV13 to TRBJ1-4; D is undetermined. Germline-derived CDR1 and CDR2 are PRHDT and FYEKMQ (reference sequence). The V and J ends lost 6 bases and 8 bases respectively, with 10 bases between them. The CDR3 spans 12 residues.

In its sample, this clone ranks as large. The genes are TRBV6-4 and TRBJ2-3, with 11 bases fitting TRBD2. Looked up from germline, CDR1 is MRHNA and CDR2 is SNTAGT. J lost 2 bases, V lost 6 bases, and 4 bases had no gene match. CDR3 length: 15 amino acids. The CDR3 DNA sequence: TGTGCCAGCAGCGCGGGACTAGCGGACACAGATACGCAGTATTTT. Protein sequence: CASSAGLADTDTQYF.

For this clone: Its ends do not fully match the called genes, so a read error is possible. The CDR3 region is CVSTGTPYEQYF. CDR3 sequence (DNA): TGTGTCAGCACGGGGACACCCTACGAGCAGTACTTC. This chain links TRBV7-9 with TRBJ2-7; possible D gene TRBD1, 6 bases. The CDR3 contains 12 residues. Per germline, CDR1 SEHNR and CDR2 FQNEAQ (reference sequence). Full variable domain (remainder filled in from reference TRBV7-9 and TRBJ2-7): DTGVSQNPRHKITKRGQNVTFRCDPISEHNRLYWYRQTLGQGPEFLTYFQNEAQLEKSRLLSDRFSAERPKGSFSTLEIQRTEQGDSAMYLCVSTGTPYEQYFGPGTRLTVT.

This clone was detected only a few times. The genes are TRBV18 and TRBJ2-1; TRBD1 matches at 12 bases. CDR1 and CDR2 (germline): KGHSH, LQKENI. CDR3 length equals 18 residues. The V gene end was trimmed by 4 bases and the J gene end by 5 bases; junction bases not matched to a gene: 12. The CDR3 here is CASSRLSPGQGANNEQFF. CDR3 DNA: TGTGCCAGCTCACGCCTCTCCCCGGGACAGGGGGCGAACAATGAGCAGTTCTTC.

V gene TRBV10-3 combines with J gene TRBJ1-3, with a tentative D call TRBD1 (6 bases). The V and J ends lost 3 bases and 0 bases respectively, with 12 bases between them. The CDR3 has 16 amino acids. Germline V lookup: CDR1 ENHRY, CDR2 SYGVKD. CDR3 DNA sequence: TGTGCCATCAGTGACAGGGGAGTATACTCTGGAAACACCATATATTTT. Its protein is CAISDRGVYSGNTIYF.

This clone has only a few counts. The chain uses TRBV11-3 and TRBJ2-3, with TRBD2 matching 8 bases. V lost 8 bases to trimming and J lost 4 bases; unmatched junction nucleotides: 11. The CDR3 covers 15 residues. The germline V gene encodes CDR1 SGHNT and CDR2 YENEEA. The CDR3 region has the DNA TGTGCCAGCGCCCTTACGGGGGGGCCCGCAGATACGCAGTATTTT. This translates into CASALTGGPADTQYF. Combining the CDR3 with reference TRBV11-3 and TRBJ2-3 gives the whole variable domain EAGVVQSPRYKIIEKKQPVAFWCNPISGHNTLYWYLQNLGQGPELLIRYENEEAVDDSQLPKDRFSAERLKGVDSTLKIQPAELGDSAVYLCASALTGGPADTQYFGPGTRLTVL.

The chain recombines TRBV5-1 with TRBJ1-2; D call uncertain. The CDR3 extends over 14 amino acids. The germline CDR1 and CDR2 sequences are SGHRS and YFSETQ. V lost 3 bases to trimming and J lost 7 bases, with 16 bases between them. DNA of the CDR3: TGCGCCAGCAGCTCGACGGCCGGGATCGCTGGCTACACCTTC. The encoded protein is CASSSTAGIAGYTF.

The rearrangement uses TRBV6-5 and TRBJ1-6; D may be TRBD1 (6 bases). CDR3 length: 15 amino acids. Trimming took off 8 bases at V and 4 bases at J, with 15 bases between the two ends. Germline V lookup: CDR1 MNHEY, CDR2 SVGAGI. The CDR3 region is CASQGPLQYNSPLHF. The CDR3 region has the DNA TGTGCCAGCCAGGGGCCTCTTCAATATAATTCACCCCTCCACTTT.

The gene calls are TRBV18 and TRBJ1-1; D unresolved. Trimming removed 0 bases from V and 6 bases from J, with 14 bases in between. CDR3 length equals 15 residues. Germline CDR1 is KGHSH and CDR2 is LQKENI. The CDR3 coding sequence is TGTGCCAGCTCACCACCGGCGGGGTTTCTAGCTGAAGCTTTCTTT. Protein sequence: CASSPPAGFLAEAFF.

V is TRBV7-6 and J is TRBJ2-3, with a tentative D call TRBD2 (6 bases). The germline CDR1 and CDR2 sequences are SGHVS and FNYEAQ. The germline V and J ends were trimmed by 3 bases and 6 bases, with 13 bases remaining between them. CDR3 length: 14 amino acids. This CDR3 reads CASSFTGVVDTQYF. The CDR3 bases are TGTGCCAGCAGCTTTACGGGGGTGGTCGATACGCAGTATTTT. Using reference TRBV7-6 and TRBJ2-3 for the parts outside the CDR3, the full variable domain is GAGVSQSPRYKVTKRGQDVALRCDPISGHVSLYWYRQALGQGPEFLTYFNYEAQQDKSGLPNDRFSAERPEGSISTLTIQRTEQRDSAMYRCASSFTGVVDTQYFGPGTRLTVL.

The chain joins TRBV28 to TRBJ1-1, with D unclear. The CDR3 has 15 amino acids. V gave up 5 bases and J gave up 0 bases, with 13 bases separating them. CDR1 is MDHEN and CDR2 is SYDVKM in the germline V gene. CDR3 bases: TGTGCCAGCAGTCGGAGGTACCCCATGAACACTGAAGCTTTCTTT. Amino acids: CASSRRYPMNTEAFF. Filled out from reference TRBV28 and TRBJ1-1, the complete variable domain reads DVKVTQSSRYLVKRTGEKVFLECVQDMDHENMFWYRQDPGLGLRLIYFSYDVKMKEKGDIPEGYSVSREKKERFSLILESASTNQTSMYLCASSRRYPMNTEAFFGQGTRLTVV.

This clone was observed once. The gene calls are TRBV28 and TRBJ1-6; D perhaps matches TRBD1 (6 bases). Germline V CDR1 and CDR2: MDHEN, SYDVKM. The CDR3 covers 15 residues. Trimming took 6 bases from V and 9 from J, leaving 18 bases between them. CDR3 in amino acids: CASSLRLTGLSPLHF. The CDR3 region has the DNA TGTGCCAGCAGCCTAAGATTAACAGGGCTTTCACCCCTCCACTTT.

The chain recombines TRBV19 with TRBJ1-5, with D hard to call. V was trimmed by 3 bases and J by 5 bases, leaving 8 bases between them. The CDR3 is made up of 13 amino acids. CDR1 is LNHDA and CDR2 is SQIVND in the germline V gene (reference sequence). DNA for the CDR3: TGTGCCAGTAGTATCAGAAGGGATCAGCCCCAGCATTTT. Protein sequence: CASSIRRDQPQHF.

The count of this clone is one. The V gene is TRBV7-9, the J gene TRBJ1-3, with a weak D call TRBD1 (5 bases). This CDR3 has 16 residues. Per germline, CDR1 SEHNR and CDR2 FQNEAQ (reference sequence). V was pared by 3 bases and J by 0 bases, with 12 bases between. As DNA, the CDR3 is TGTGCCAGCAGCTTGCGGGGGATCCTCTCTGGAAACACCATATATTTT. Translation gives CASSLRGILSGNTIYF. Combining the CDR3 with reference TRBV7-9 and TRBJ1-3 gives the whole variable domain DTGVSQNPRHKITKRGQNVTFRCDPISEHNRLYWYRQTLGQGPEFLTYFQNEAQLEKSRLLSDRFSAERPKGSFSTLEIQRTEQGDSAMYLCASSLRGILSGNTIYFGEGSWLTVV.